The sequence of this T cell receptor beta chain was determined in a study of cytomegalovirus exposure and HLA in healthy donors. Broader study findings: Exclusion as indistinguishable affected some V segments, including TRBV6-2 and TRBV6-3. It was reported that TCR beta sequences correctly inferred the HLA-A and HLA-B alleles for most subjects.

For this clone: Its specificity is not known.

Researchers ran the PCR with 60 Vbeta and 13 Jbeta primers. Profiled with immunoSEQ multiplex PCR; TCRdb holds only in-frame clones, not every one. The table lists about 120,000 clones, 81% of them singletons. There are 14 residues in the CDR3. Germline V lookup: CDR1 MNHEY, CDR2 SMNVEV (reference sequence). Trimming removed 2 bases from V and 4 bases from J; junction bases left unmatched: 3. The sequence was obtained from a man aged 35-49 years in good health and CMV-seronegative. Specimen: PBMCs. The V call is TRBV27, the J call TRBJ2-5; 8 nucleotides line up with TRBD1. CDR3 nucleotide sequence: TGTGCCAGCAGTTTAGGGACAGGAGGAGAGACCCAGTACTTC. Translating it yields CASSLGTGGETQYF.